The 6 T cell receptor beta chains listed next were all sequenced from one sample in a study of blood T cell repertoires in COVID-19. Repertoires were generated with immunoSEQ multiplex PCR, while TCRdb's copy carries only in-frame clones and drops some. The sample lists 200,000 to 250,000 clones, 84% seen once, with just under 20% in the top ten. The sequencing input was peripheral blood. Receptors originate from a man aged 30-40 years with active or convalescent COVID-19.

CDR3 in DNA: TGTGCCAGCAGTGCGGACAGGGCAGGTGAGCAGTTCTTC. Translation gives CASSADRAGEQFF. V gene TRBV12-3 or TRBV12-4 combines with J gene TRBJ2-1; 8 nucleotides align to TRBD1. V was pared by 5 bases and J by 9 bases, with 6 bases of the junction left unmatched. The CDR3 runs 13 residues.

The V and J genes are TRBV2 and TRBJ1-4, with a possible D match to TRBD1 (6 bases). The CDR3 covers 14 residues. CDR1 SNHLY and CDR2 FYNNEI come from the germline V gene. V lost 2 bases and J lost 8, with 12 bases in between. The CDR3 sequence: CASSEMRGAEKLFF. CDR3 nucleotide sequence: TGTGCCAGCAGTGAAATGCGGGGGGCCGAAAAACTGTTTTTT.

The chain recombines TRBV11-2 with TRBJ1-5; D perhaps matches TRBD1 (5 bases). The CDR3 has 13 amino acids. Per the germline V gene, CDR1 is SGHAT and CDR2 is FQNNGV. V was cut by 3 bases and J by 5 bases, with 8 bases left in between. CDR3: CASSFQGDQPQHF. The CDR3 DNA reads TGTGCCAGCAGCTTCCAAGGGGATCAGCCCCAGCATTTT.

The chain joins TRBV6-5 to TRBJ1-2, with 8 nucleotides matching TRBD1. The CDR3 is made up of 15 amino acids. Trimming cost V 5 bases and J 5 bases; bases outside gene matches: 10. Germline V gives CDR1 MNHEY, CDR2 SVGAGI. The CDR3 region is CASSPLLDRGYGYTF. In DNA, the CDR3 is TGTGCCAGCAGTCCCCTCCTAGACAGGGGTTATGGCTACACCTTC.

The gene calls are TRBV28 and TRBJ1-1, with D possibly being TRBD1 (6 bases). Trimming removed 5 bases from V and 8 bases from J, with 12 bases in between. This CDR3 is built from 12 residues. Germline V gives CDR1 MDHEN, CDR2 SYDVKM. The CDR3 loop is CASSQPGDEAFF. CDR3 sequence (DNA): TGTGCCAGCAGTCAGCCAGGGGACGAAGCTTTCTTT.

The rearrangement links TRBV3-1 (or the pseudogene TRBV3-2) to TRBJ2-7; D perhaps matches TRBD1 (5 bases). The germline V and J ends were trimmed by 6 bases and 1 base, with 10 bases remaining between them. The CDR3 has 13 residues. CDR1 is LGHDT, CDR2 YNNKEL, per germline (reference sequence). The CDR3 region is CASRPDSSYEQYF. The CDR3 bases are TGTGCCAGCAGGCCAGACAGTTCCTACGAGCAGTACTTC.